This T cell receptor (beta chain) was obtained from a study of blood T cell repertoires in COVID-19. Overall study: The United States, Italy and Spain provided the acute and convalescent COVID-19 samples. PBMCs, B-cell-depleted T cells, or T cells were the source of the cDNA or gDNA that made up the material.

Authors' methods: Cell counts per sample came from amplifying reference gene primers. Only in-frame clones appear in the TCRdb table, and some are missing; sequencing was by immunoSEQ multiplex PCR. That table gives V, J and clone size, and the DNA gave D and trimming. This sample yields around 300,000 clones, of which 75% to 90% are seen a single time; just under 0.95% belongs to the top ten. The junction had 9 bases not matched to a gene; V was cut back by 1 base and J by 6 bases. The CDR3 runs to 17 residues. Germline V gene data show CDR1 as LGHNA and CDR2 as YNFKEQ. The sample taken for sequencing was peripheral blood. The chain joins TRBV4-2 to TRBJ2-1; 10 bases are shared with TRBD2. This clonotype was obtained from a woman aged 40 to 50 who had recovered from COVID-19. CDR3 coding DNA: TGTGCCAGCAGCCAAGCGCCTAGCGGGAGTGTGGTCAATGAGCAGTTCTTC. Its translation is CASSQAPSGSVVNEQFF.